Below, 28 T cell receptor beta chains from the same sample are listed, as sequenced in a study of shared clonotypes between healthy human individuals (dated by TCRdb to 2019 to 2021). The receptor library was made with the immunoSEQ multiplex PCR assay. The table comes from immuneACCESS by way of TCRdb, which keeps in-frame sequences with V and J called. Part of the clones is missing from these tables; in studies checked, under half for an unresolved V gene and the rest for unknown reasons. The sample table records 1.5 million to 1.9 million clones; approximately 98% of these occur just once. The ten largest clones represent 0.4% to 0.55% of the sample. The specimen sequenced was naive CD4+ T cells sorted from blood. The cell subset or site label on this specimen signifies: CD45RA+ positively selected. All receptors derive from a man aged 25 to 40 in good health.

This chain connects TRBV30 to TRBJ2-1, with 15 nucleotides matching TRBD2. Germline V gene sequence: CDR1 GTSNPN, CDR2 SVGIG (reference sequence). V was clipped by 5 bases and J by 10 bases; unmatched bases: 12. The CDR3 has 16 amino acids. The CDR3 loop is CAWGGGRTSGRGEQFF. DNA for the CDR3: TGTGCCTGGGGCGGTGGAAGGACTAGCGGGAGGGGGGAGCAGTTCTTC. The variable domain in full, completed from reference TRBV30 and TRBJ2-1, reads SQTIHQWPATLVQPVGSPLSLECTVEGTSNPNLYWYRQAAGRGLQLLFYSVGIGQISSEVPQNLSASRPQDRQFILSSKKLLLSDSGFYLCAWGGGRTSGRGEQFFGPGTRLTVL.

J is TRBJ1-1 and V is TRBV20-1; 8 nucleotides match TRBD1. Germline V gene lookup returns CDR1 DFQATT and CDR2 SNEGSKA (reference sequence). This CDR3 has 11 residues. CDR3 sequence (DNA): TGCGCCATGACTCCACAGGGGGGAGCTTTCTTT. Its translation is CAMTPQGGAFF.

The chain combines TRBV7-9 with TRBJ1-4, with D possibly TRBD1 on 5 matching bases. Germline V gene lookup returns CDR1 SEHNR and CDR2 FQNEAQ (reference sequence). V shed 3 bases and J shed 7 bases, with 12 bases lying between them. The CDR3 is 14 amino acids. Written as DNA, the CDR3 is TGTGCCAGCAGCTTTAGTCAGGGAGTTGAAAAACTGTTTTTT. Encoded protein: CASSFSQGVEKLFF.

This clone was counted once. CDR3 sequence reads: CASSRNPGGGYNEQFF. The CDR3 bases are TGTGCCAGCAGCCGAAACCCCGGGGGAGGTTACAATGAGCAGTTCTTC. This sequence joins TRBV7-2 and TRBJ2-1, with a weak D call TRBD2 (6 bases). Germline CDR1 reads SGHTA; CDR2 reads FQGNSA. This CDR3 region has 16 residues. Trimming removed 5 bases at V and 4 bases at J, with 18 bases between.

The chain carries TRBV7-3 and TRBJ2-5, with 8 bases matching TRBD1. The germline V gene encodes CDR1 SGHTA and CDR2 FQGTGA. The CDR3 totals 15 residues. The ends lost 1 base at V and 4 bases at J; junction bases unmatched: 5. CDR3 residues: CASSLIRGPGETQYF. The CDR3 region has the DNA TGTGCCAGCAGCTTAATCAGGGGGCCCGGAGAGACCCAGTACTTC.

The chain combines TRBV5-1 with TRBJ2-1; no firm D call. Per germline, CDR1 SGHRS and CDR2 YFSETQ. The CDR3 is made up of 12 amino acids. The V and J ends lost 4 bases and 3 bases respectively, with 5 bases between them. The CDR3 region is CASSQNYNEQFF. In nucleotides, the CDR3 is TGCGCCAGCAGCCAAAACTACAATGAGCAGTTCTTC.

This clone was recorded once. The chain employs TRBV6-5 and TRBJ2-7; D might be TRBD1 or TRBD2, each matching 6 bases. This CDR3 has 15 residues. Germline values: CDR1 MNHEY, CDR2 SVGAGI. The ends were cut back, 1 base at V and 3 bases at J, with 13 bases in the middle. The CDR3 sequence: CASSYLRGGGYEQYF. In DNA form, the CDR3 reads TGTGCCAGCAGTTACTTAAGAGGAGGGGGCTACGAGCAGTACTTC.

CDR3 in amino acids: CASSPEIFRGNEKLFF. The DNA of the CDR3 is TGTGCCAGCTCACCAGAGATCTTTAGGGGAAATGAAAAACTGTTTTTT. The V gene is TRBV18, the J gene TRBJ1-4; TRBD1 is a possible D gene (5 bases). CDR1 is KGHSH, CDR2 LQKENI, per germline. V was pared by 2 bases and J by 5 bases, with 15 bases between. This CDR3 region has 16 residues. The complete variable domain, with remaining parts taken from reference TRBV18 and TRBJ1-4, reads NAGVMQNPRHLVRRRGQEARLRCSPMKGHSHVYWYRQLPEEGLKFMVYLQKENIIDESGMPKERFSAEFPKEGPSILRIQQVVRGDSAAYFCASSPEIFRGNEKLFFGSGTQLSVL.

This chain joins TRBV5-1 and TRBJ2-2; 10 bases line up with TRBD2. Germline CDR1 and CDR2: SGHRS and YFSETQ. The CDR3 covers 15 residues. With 2 bases clipped from V and 3 bases from J, the junction kept 1 base outside the gene matches. The CDR3 protein is CASSFSGGYTGELFF. The DNA for the CDR3 is TGCGCCAGCAGCTTTAGCGGGGGGTACACCGGGGAGCTGTTTTTT.

This clone was seen once. The same CDR3 is also encoded by other DNA sequences in this sample. This chain links TRBV5-1 with TRBJ1-4; D remains ambiguous. This CDR3 has 13 residues. V was trimmed by 2 bases and J by 5 bases, leaving 7 bases between them. From germline, CDR1 is SGHRS and CDR2 YFSETQ. CDR3: CASSLGSNEKLFF. Here the CDR3 DNA reads TGCGCCAGCAGCTTAGGAAGCAATGAAAAACTGTTTTTT. The whole variable domain, remainder taken from reference TRBV5-1 and TRBJ1-4, is KAGVTQTPRYLIKTRGQQVTLSCSPISGHRSVSWYQQTPGQGLQFLFEYFSETQRNKGNFPGRFSGRQFSNSRSEMNVSTLELGDSALYLCASSLGSNEKLFFGSGTQLSVL.

The V call is TRBV27, the J call TRBJ1-2, with D unclear. Trimming shortened V by 7 bases and J by 10 bases, and 16 bases separated the two germline ends. The CDR3 is 12 residues long. Germline CDR1 reads MNHEY; CDR2 reads SMNVEV (reference sequence). The CDR3 DNA is TGTGCCAGCAAAGCAGGTAGACTGAACTACACCTTC. As protein: CASKAGRLNYTF.

The chain carries TRBV5-1 and TRBJ2-5; D unresolved. With 1 base removed from V and 1 base from J, the gap between germline ends came to 8 bases. Germline CDR1 reads SGHRS; CDR2 reads YFSETQ. CDR3 length: 14 residues. The chain's CDR3 is CASSLQVAQETQYF. The CDR3 DNA reads TGCGCCAGCAGCTTGCAGGTAGCCCAAGAGACCCAGTACTTC.

This sequence joins TRBV19 and TRBJ1-5; maybe TRBD1 (6 bases). This CDR3 region has 15 residues. From germline, CDR1 is LNHDA and CDR2 SQIVND (reference sequence). Trimming shortened V by 9 bases and J by 0 bases, and 15 bases separated the two germline ends. The CDR3 sequence: CASRKGGPSNQPQHF. CDR3 DNA: TGTGCCAGCAGAAAGGGGGGGCCTAGCAATCAGCCCCAGCATTTT.

The chain has TRBV7-2 and TRBJ1-3; a weak D match, TRBD1 (5 bases). Germline V gene data show CDR1 as SGHTA and CDR2 as FQGNSA. Trimming left V 4 bases short and J 0 bases short, with 13 bases between. This CDR3 region has 16 residues. The CDR3 reads CASSSPAGGSGNTIYF. CDR3 nucleotide sequence: TGTGCCAGCAGCTCCCCAGCCGGGGGCTCTGGAAACACCATATATTTT.

The chain couples TRBV7-2 to TRBJ2-1; the match to TRBD2 covers 7 bases. This CDR3 has 16 amino acids. J lost 7 bases, V lost 1 base, and 10 bases had no gene match. Germline CDR1 is SGHTA and CDR2 is FQGNSA. DNA for the CDR3: TGTGCCAGCAGCTTAGTTTGGGCGGGAGCAGGAAATGAGCAGTTCTTC. This gives the protein CASSLVWAGAGNEQFF.

Notes on this clone: In the same sample, other DNA sequences code for this CDR3. V and J are TRBV6-5 and TRBJ1-3; D not certain. The CDR3 spans 11 residues. Trimming pared 6 bases from V and 4 bases from J, leaving 4 bases between. Germline CDR1 is MNHEY and CDR2 is SVGAGI. CDR3 sequence: CASRRGNTIYF. The CDR3 nucleotides are TGTGCCAGCAGACGAGGAAACACCATATATTTT.

The rearrangement uses TRBV27 and TRBJ2-1; possible D gene TRBD1, 6 bases. Germline loops: CDR1 MNHEY, CDR2 SMNVEV (reference sequence). The CDR3 loop spans 18 amino acids. Trimming removed 3 bases at V and 4 bases at J, with 22 bases between. CDR3 nucleotide sequence: TGTGCCAGCAGTTTTGGCCAGGGGCGTGGGTTTGCATACAATGAGCAGTTCTTC. Its translation is CASSFGQGRGFAYNEQFF.

This rearrangement joins TRBV19 to TRBJ2-1; 9 bases agree with TRBD2. CDR1 LNHDA and CDR2 SQIVND come from the germline V gene (reference sequence). Trimming at V came to 4 bases and at J to 3 bases, leaving 13 bases not matched to a gene. The CDR3 sequence is 18 residues long. CDR3 region: CASSSEVLAGGGYNEQFF. The CDR3 bases are TGTGCCAGTAGTAGCGAGGTCCTCGCGGGAGGGGGCTACAATGAGCAGTTCTTC.

As regards this clone: Other DNA variants within this sample encode the same CDR3. The rearrangement joins TRBV9 to TRBJ2-3; no firm D call. Trimming left V 2 bases short and J 0 bases short, with 7 bases between. This CDR3 region has 14 residues. From germline, CDR1 is SGDLS and CDR2 YYNGEE. CDR3 sequence: CASSVGSSTDTQYF. The CDR3 coding sequence is TGTGCCAGCAGCGTCGGCAGCAGCACAGATACGCAGTATTTT. Using reference TRBV9 and TRBJ2-3 for the parts outside the CDR3, the full variable domain is DSGVTQTPKHLITATGQRVTLRCSPRSGDLSVYWYQQSLDQGLQFLIQYYNGEERAKGNILERFSAQQFPDLHSELNLSSLELGDSALYFCASSVGSSTDTQYFGPGTRLTVL.

V usage is TRBV27 and J usage is TRBJ2-6; D may be TRBD1 or TRBD2 (6 bases each). The CDR3 loop spans 18 amino acids. Trimming shortened V by 1 base and J by 0 bases, and 13 bases separated the two germline ends. Germline V gene sequence: CDR1 MNHEY, CDR2 SMNVEV (reference sequence). CDR3 DNA: TGTGCCAGCAGTTTATGGGGGGCTCAGAGCTCTGGGGCCAACGTCCTGACTTTC. Translation gives CASSLWGAQSSGANVLTF.

The genes are TRBV4-3 and TRBJ1-1; D gene unclear. There are 15 residues in the CDR3. In germline, CDR1 is LGHNA, CDR2 YSLEER. The V end lost 0 bases, the J end lost 3 bases, and 11 bases lay between the germline ends. The CDR3 here is CASSQEVNRDTEAFF. CDR3 DNA sequence: TGCGCCAGCAGCCAAGAGGTCAATCGGGACACTGAAGCTTTCTTT.

Comments on this clone: The junction does not match germline at one end; this may be a read error. This chain links TRBV5-1 with TRBJ1-5; D may be TRBD1 (5 bases). Germline CDR1 and CDR2: SGHRS and YFSETQ. The CDR3 sequence is 14 residues long. The CDR3 nucleotides read TGTAGGAGTTCACAGGAGAATAGCAATCAGCCCCAGCATTTT. Translating gives CRSSQENSNQPQHF.

The chain links TRBV28 to TRBJ1-5; D not resolved. V was trimmed by 5 bases and J by 11 bases, leaving 13 bases between them. Germline-derived CDR1 and CDR2 are MDHEN and SYDVKM. This CDR3 is 12 amino acids long. The CDR3 spells CASSPPFATQHF. The CDR3 nucleotides read TGTGCCAGCAGTCCACCCTTCGCGACCCAGCATTTT.

This sequence joins TRBV7-8 and TRBJ2-1; D might be TRBD2 (6 bases). The germline V gene encodes CDR1 SGHVS and CDR2 FQNEAQ. There are 14 residues in the CDR3. Trimming removed 5 bases from V and 5 bases from J, with 13 bases in between. CDR3 protein: CASSPAGHHNEQFF. The CDR3 DNA sequence: TGTGCCAGCAGCCCGGCGGGGCACCACAATGAGCAGTTCTTC.

This clone was counted once. This chain uses TRBV5-5 with TRBJ1-3; no clear D. CDR1 is SGHKS, CDR2 YYEKEE, per germline (reference sequence). The CDR3 runs to 18 residues. V dropped 1 base and J dropped 0 bases, with 17 bases sitting between them. CDR3 nucleotides: TGTGCCAGCAGCTTGTATCGGCCCAAGCAATTCTCTGGAAACACCATATATTTT. Its protein product is CASSLYRPKQFSGNTIYF.

This chain links TRBV11-1 with TRBJ2-3; D call uncertain. This CDR3 is built from 13 residues. Between the trimmed V and J ends, which lost 2 bases and 6 bases, there was a span of 9 bases. Per germline, CDR1 SGHAT and CDR2 FQDESV (reference sequence). CDR3 in amino acids: CASSLSPADTQYF. The CDR3 coding sequence is TGTGCCAGCAGCTTAAGTCCAGCTGATACGCAGTATTTT.

The chain combines TRBV27 with TRBJ1-2; 9 bases agree with TRBD1. The CDR3 length is 12 residues. In germline, CDR1 is MNHEY, CDR2 SMNVEV (reference sequence). Trimming at V came to 5 bases and at J to 9 bases, leaving 4 bases not matched to a gene. CDR3 in DNA: TGTGCCAGCAGTCTCGGGACAGGGCGCTACACCTTC. The encoded protein is CASSLGTGRYTF.

The rearrangement joins TRBV7-7 to TRBJ2-5, with 13 positions matching TRBD2. The CDR3 extends over 16 amino acids. Germline V gene sequence: CDR1 SSHAT, CDR2 FNYEAQ (reference sequence). Trimming cost V 5 bases and J 2 bases; bases outside gene matches: 5. CDR3 bases: TGTGCCAGCAGCCCGACACTAGCGGGAGGGCAAGAGACCCAGTACTTC. The encoded protein is CASSPTLAGGQETQYF. The variable domain in full, with the rest retrieved from reference TRBV7-7 and TRBJ2-5, is GAGVSQSPRYKVTKRGQDVTLRCDPISSHATLYWYQQALGQGPEFLTYFNYEAQPDKSGLPSDRFSAERPEGSISTLTIQRTEQRDSAMYRCASSPTLAGGQETQYFGPGTRLLVL.